This T cell receptor (beta chain) was recovered during a study of T cells after posttransplantation cyclophosphamide. Broader study findings: TRB overlap between skin or GI tissue T cells and blood was limited. Later blood repertoires were often dominated by clones from the donor CD8+ memory compartment. Recipient CMV seropositivity and CMV reactivation strongly tracked TRB clonality.

A few counts support this clone. No antigen is known for it. The related graft donor's blood sample was taken on the day of bone marrow donation. J gave up 9 bases and V 2 bases, and 12 bases lay outside the gene matches. Germline CDR1 and CDR2: SGHTA and FQGNSA. The CDR3 is 16 residues long. The table came from immunoSEQ multiplex PCR; TCRdb's copy has only in-frame clones and leaves some out. Observed in the sample are under 40,000 clones, none of them singletons. The source material was PBMCs. The clonotype was recovered from a woman aged 45-65 years in good health and a related stem cell transplant donor. The V and J genes are TRBV7-2 and TRBJ2-5; 10 nucleotides agree with TRBD2. CDR3 sequence (DNA): TGTGCCAGCAGCTTACGAAGCGGGAGGGAAAGTTGGGCCCAGTACTTC. It encodes CASSLRSGRESWAQYF. Looking up the rest from reference TRBV7-2 and TRBJ2-5 gives the full variable domain: GAGVSQSPSNKVTEKGKDVELRCDPISGHTALYWYRQSLGQGLEFLIYFQGNSAPDKSGLPSDRFSAERTGGSVSTLTIQRTQQEDSAVYLCASSLRSGRESWAQYFGPGTRLLVL.